A selection of T cell receptor beta chains follows, all from one sample in a study of cytotoxic CD8 clonotypes in ibrutinib-treated CLL. Generated by immunoSEQ multiplex PCR, the TCRdb table keeps only in-frame clones and is missing some. The data hold approximately 90,000 clones, with 77% observed a single time. Sample: PBMCs, taken after 24 months of ibrutinib treatment. The receptors were gathered from a human donor with chronic lymphocytic leukemia. Both conserved end residues are part of each CDR3. Fields, in order: V gene, J gene, D gene, clone size, CDR3 protein, CDR3 DNA. The D gene is left open where the match is weak. A clone size is listed for some rows: how often the clone was seen (once, few, many), or a class if it is expanded.

>TRBV9|TRBJ2-7|NA|NA
CASSREGRGSLHEQYF
TGTGCCAGCAGCAGAGAAGGGCGGGGTAGTTTGCACGAGCAGTACTTC
>TRBV10-3|TRBJ2-5|TRBD2|NA
CAISGASGYLETQYF
TGTGCCATCAGTGGTGCTAGCGGGTACCTGGAGACCCAGTACTTC
>TRBV7-2|TRBJ1-5|NA|NA
CASSSNRVRQPQHF
TGTGCCAGCAGCTCAAACAGGGTTCGCCAGCCCCAGCATTTT
>TRBV9|TRBJ2-5|TRBD1|NA
CASSVERGRNQETQYF
TGTGCCAGCAGCGTAGAAAGGGGGCGGAACCAAGAGACCCAGTACTTC
>TRBV6-1|TRBJ1-5|NA|many
CASSADRNNQPQHF
TGTGCCAGCAGTGCGGACAGAAATAATCAGCCCCAGCATTTT
>TRBV5-6|TRBJ1-3|NA|NA
CASRNRGDAGNTIYF
TGTGCCAGCAGAAACCGTGGGGACGCAGGAAACACCATATATTTT
>TRBV11-2|TRBJ1-1|NA|NA
CASSLLEDTLNTEAFF
TGTGCCAGCAGCTTATTGGAGGACACCTTGAACACTGAAGCTTTCTTT
>TRBV30|TRBJ2-1|TRBD1|NA
CAWTSQGTTYNEQFF
TGTGCCTGGACCTCACAGGGGACCACGTACAATGAGCAGTTCTTC
>TRBV20-1|TRBJ2-7|NA|NA
CSATRYEQYF
TGCAGTGCTACTAGGTACGAGCAGTACTTC
>TRBV29-1|TRBJ2-1|TRBD1|NA
CSVEHPDRSVYNEQFF
TGCAGCGTTGAACATCCGGACAGGTCGGTGTACAATGAGCAGTTCTTC